Below, 10 T cell receptor beta chains from the same sample are listed, as sequenced in a study of blood T cell repertoires in COVID-19. Only in-frame clones appear in the TCRdb table, and some are missing; sequencing was by immunoSEQ multiplex PCR. Of approximately 89,000 clones listed, more than 70% are singletons. The sample comprised peripheral blood. The origin of the receptors is a woman aged 70-85 years with acute or convalescent COVID-19.

The chain has TRBV27 and TRBJ1-6; D unclear. V lost 6 bases to trimming and J lost 7 bases, with 10 bases between them. The CDR3 is 13 amino acids. Per germline, CDR1 MNHEY and CDR2 SMNVEV (reference sequence). CDR3: CASRYLGNSPLHF. In DNA, the CDR3 is TGTGCCAGCAGATATCTCGGGAATTCACCCCTCCACTTT.

CDR3 sequence: CASSQSRVYGGELFF. CDR3 bases: TGCGCCAGCAGCCAAAGCAGGGTTTACGGCGGGGAGCTGTTTTTT. V is TRBV4-3 and J is TRBJ2-2; the D gene is possibly TRBD1 (5 bases). The CDR3 runs to 15 residues. Germline V gene sequence: CDR1 LGHNA, CDR2 YSLEER. V lost 2 bases, J lost 7 bases, and 14 bases lay in between.

This chain uses TRBV27 with TRBJ2-1; a weak D match, TRBD1 (6 bases). Trimming shortened V by 10 bases and J by 5 bases, and 18 bases separated the two germline ends. From germline, CDR1 is MNHEY and CDR2 SMNVEV (reference sequence). This CDR3 is built from 14 residues. CDR3 amino acids: CATRTGQTNNEQFF. The CDR3 bases are TGTGCCACACGAACGGGACAAACTAACAATGAGCAGTTCTTC.

The chain joins TRBV28 to TRBJ2-3; 7 bases agree with TRBD1. Germline trimming cut 7 bases from V and 0 bases from J; bases unmatched to any gene: 10. Germline V CDR1 and CDR2: MDHEN, SYDVKM. The CDR3 covers 16 residues. This CDR3 reads CASIGMGDRSTDTQYF. CDR3 bases: TGTGCCAGCATAGGTATGGGGGACAGAAGCACAGATACGCAGTATTTT.

This rearrangement joins TRBV6-6 to TRBJ2-2; 7 bases fit TRBD1. CDR3 length equals 15 residues. The germline CDR1 and CDR2 sequences are MNHNY and SVGAGI (reference sequence). Losses at the gene ends were 5 bases for V and 1 base for J; bases not matched to a gene: 4. Here the CDR3 reads CASSTRTGNTGELFF. Here the CDR3 DNA reads TGTGCCAGCAGTACCCGGACAGGGAACACCGGGGAGCTGTTTTTT.

The chain joins TRBV3-1 (or the pseudogene TRBV3-2) to TRBJ2-3; 9 bases match TRBD2. The germline V gene has CDR1 LGHDT and CDR2 YNNKEL (reference sequence). This CDR3 region has 16 residues. With 4 bases clipped from V and 4 bases from J, the junction kept 9 bases outside the gene matches. CDR3: CASSLGSGGGADTQYF. The CDR3 region has the DNA TGTGCCAGCAGCCTTGGTAGCGGGGGAGGGGCAGATACGCAGTATTTT.

The chain uses TRBV3-1 (or the pseudogene TRBV3-2) and TRBJ2-3; D gene uncertain. This CDR3 is 14 amino acids long. V was cut by 0 bases and J by 2 bases, with 6 bases left in between. Germline CDR1 and CDR2: LGHDT and YNNKEL (reference sequence). Written as DNA, the CDR3 is TGTGCCAGCAGCCAAGACCGACTCACAGATACGCAGTATTTT. Translated, it gives CASSQDRLTDTQYF.

The V gene is TRBV5-4, the J gene TRBJ2-1; TRBD2 matches 13 bases. V lost 1 base and J lost 4; bases outside the gene matches: 5. This CDR3 is 17 amino acids long. CDR1 SGHNT and CDR2 YYREEE come from the germline V gene (reference sequence). The CDR3 spells CASSLSRTSGGYNEQFF. CDR3 nucleotide sequence: TGTGCCAGCAGCTTGTCCAGGACTAGCGGGGGTTACAATGAGCAGTTCTTC.

This chain connects TRBV2 to TRBJ2-7; no clear D gene. V lost 0 bases, J lost 4 bases, and 7 bases lay in between. The CDR3 consists of 13 residues. The germline CDR1 and CDR2 sequences are SNHLY and FYNNEI. CDR3 residues: CASSEASQYEQYV. The CDR3 nucleotides read TGTGCCAGCAGTGAAGCATCGCAGTACGAGCAGTACGTC.

The chain recombines TRBV9 with TRBJ2-3; 7 bases line up with TRBD2. The CDR3 runs to 15 residues. V dropped 0 bases and J dropped 3; count of bases not matched to a gene: 4. Germline-derived CDR1 and CDR2 are SGDLS and YYNGEE. Here the CDR3 DNA reads TGTGCCAGCAGCGTAGCGGGAGCGGGGACAGATACGCAGTATTTT. It is translated as CASSVAGAGTDTQYF.